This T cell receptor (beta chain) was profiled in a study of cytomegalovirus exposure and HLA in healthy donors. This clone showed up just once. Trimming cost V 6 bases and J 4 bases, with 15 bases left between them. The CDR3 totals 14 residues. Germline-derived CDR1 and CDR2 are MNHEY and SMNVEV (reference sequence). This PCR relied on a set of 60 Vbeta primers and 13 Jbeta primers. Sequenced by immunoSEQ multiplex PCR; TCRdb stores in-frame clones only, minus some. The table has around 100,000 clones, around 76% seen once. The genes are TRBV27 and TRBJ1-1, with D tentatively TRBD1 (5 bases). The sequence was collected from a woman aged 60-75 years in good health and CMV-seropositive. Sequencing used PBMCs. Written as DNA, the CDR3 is TGTGCCAGCAGCTTTACCGAACAGGTCACTGAAGCTTTCTTT. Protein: CASSFTEQVTEAFF.